The source of this T cell receptor (beta chain) is a study of identical twins (dated by TCRdb to about 2016). As for the study more broadly: TCR alpha and beta repertoires from monozygotic twins, unrelated adults of various ages and cord blood were deep-sequenced to test whether fetal clonotypes persist. To rule out contamination, replicate twin experiments were performed at different times with different library preparation protocols. Study-level results and caveats: Because the same donors could not be followed over many years, conclusions were based on cross-sectional statistical analysis. In monozygotic twins, out-of-frame TCR alpha sharing was systematically underestimated by recombination models, although the models agreed with sharing between unrelated individuals. The excess sharing between twins in beta out-of-frame sequences was weaker because fewer shared sequences reduced the signal-to-noise ratio. Compared with coincidental sharing between unrelated individuals, an excess of low generation-probability sequences was observed among out-of-frame TCR alpha sequences shared between twins. Zero-insertion analyses could be partly confounded by invariant T cells such as MAIT and iNKT, although diverse VJ usage argued against such confounding for most clonotypes. Fewer insertions were carried by abundant cord blood beta clonotypes; a weaker similar trend was observed in young adult naive repertoires, while no such trend was observed in memory repertoires.

On this clonotype itself: What antigen it recognizes has not been identified. Base qualities are not provided; no much larger clone lies one nucleotide away.

From the germline V gene, CDR1 is SGHAT and CDR2 is FQNNGV. The CDR3, from cysteine to phenylalanine, totals 18 residues. The kept DNA is CDR3 alone, 54 bases in frame from the first base. Unmatched junction bases come to 10, with V trimmed by 5 bases and J by 4 bases. Only healthy Caucasian donors were included. The twin cohort comprised three pairs of female monozygotic twins, all aged roughly 18 to 30 years. Positive isolation kits from Invitrogen were used to isolate CD4+ and CD8+ T cell populations. The library was built by means of 5' RACE. Sequencing took place on an Illumina HiSeq 2000. A universal primer binding site was introduced by template switching, and a unique molecular identifier was present in the final cDNA, enabling accurate counting of TCR cDNA molecules. Specific primers in the conserved constant-segment region were used to synthesize first-strand cDNA for TCR alpha and beta chains. To control for contamination, each cDNA library was double barcoded with a SMART-Mk sample barcode plus Illumina barcodes. TruSeq adapter sequences and Illumina sample barcodes were added in two successive PCR steps. The TCR alpha and beta cDNA libraries were sequenced on the Illumina HiSeq platform using custom primers. In the paper's pipeline: Unique molecular identifiers were extracted from raw reads with MiGEC, and CDR3 positions were determined with MiXCR. Recombination models were inferred per individual with the repgenHMM and IGoR tools using an EM algorithm. The tcR package in R was used for shared clonotype analysis, with sharing normalized by the product of cloneset sizes. To study raw recombination free of thymic and clonal selection effects, out-of-frame nonproductive sequences were analyzed. TCRdb applied fastp at Q25 and MiXCR to the public reads, then kept only in-frame beta chains. Identical CDR3 protein sequences are pooled into one entry, listed with their most common genes and DNA. TCRdb's processing, not the study's, gives the V and J calls here. Counted in this sample were under 350,000 distinct CDR3 sequences; roughly 9% of them appeared once. The ten largest clones add up to around 7.1% of the sample.

Separately, the same data were catalogued under a study of yellow fever vaccine responses in identical twins. As the second publication notes: According to the authors, the vaccine-induced T cell response in identical twins seemed to be partly convergent and partly specific to each individual. In identical twins, the study followed T cell clones that responded to the vaccine with precision.

The sample was CD8+ T cells sorted from blood. This TCR derives from a woman aged 18-29 years in good health. Recombination connected TRBV11-2 to TRBJ2-1; 14 bases in the junction line up with TRBD2. The sequenced DNA is TGTGCCAGCAGCCCCCCCGGACTAGCGGGAGGAGCTTACAATGAGCAGTTCTTC. This yields the protein CASSPPGLAGGAYNEQFF. Supplemented by the reference TRBV11-2 and TRBJ2-1 proteins around the CDR3, the complete variable domain is EAGVAQSPRYKIIEKRQSVAFWCNPISGHATLYWYQQILGQGPKLLIQFQNNGVVDDSQLPKDRFSAERLKGVDSTLKIQPAKLEDSAVYLCASSPPGLAGGAYNEQFFGPGTRLTVL.